This T cell receptor beta chain was sequenced during a study of cytomegalovirus exposure and HLA in healthy donors. Study-wide points: Reports showed the classifier diagnosing cytomegalovirus status with high specificity and sensitivity.

V lost 4 bases, J lost 4 bases, and 12 bases stayed unmatched. The CDR3 sequence is 17 residues long. The PCR contained 60 Vbeta and 13 Jbeta primers. Method: immunoSEQ multiplex PCR; TCRdb's copy keeps in-frame clones and lacks some. The profile covers 170,000 or so clones, with 65% to 80% appearing a single time and 1.5% to 2% taken by the ten largest. In regard to this clone: Its cognate antigen is unknown.

Though nominally healthy at sampling, donors likely had unrecorded immune exposures. The gene calls are TRBV23-1 and TRBJ2-1; 8 bases fit TRBD2. TRBV23-1 is reported as an ORF; its role is uncertain. Source material: PBMCs. The clonotype was recovered from a woman younger than 45 in good health and CMV-seronegative. As DNA, the CDR3 is TGCGCCAGCAGTCCAGTTTGGAGTAGCGGGGAATACAATGAGCAGTTCTTC. It translates to CASSPVWSSGEYNEQFF.